These 6 T cell receptor beta chains share one sample of origin, sequenced in a study of T cell responses to AZD1222 COVID-19 vaccine. Only in-frame clones appear in the TCRdb table, and some are missing; sequencing was by immunoSEQ multiplex PCR. The sample consists of 90,000 to 140,000 clones, approximately 87% of them appearing once. The sequencing used peripheral blood, collected on day 0 of AZD1222 vaccination. These receptors were obtained from an adult in good health.

The CDR3 spells CASSFTGSTANEKLFF. CDR3 nucleotide sequence: TGTGCCAGCAGCTTTACGGGATCAACGGCTAATGAAAAACTGTTTTTT. V usage is TRBV7-2 and J usage is TRBJ1-4, with unresolved D. Trimming shortened V by 3 bases and J by 3 bases, and 14 bases separated the two germline ends. This CDR3 is built from 16 residues. Per the germline V gene, CDR1 is SGHTA and CDR2 is FQGNSA.

This chain uses TRBV11-2 with TRBJ2-5; D remains ambiguous. This CDR3 contains 16 residues. Germline loops: CDR1 SGHAT, CDR2 FQNNGV. Between the trimmed V and J ends, which lost 0 bases and 5 bases, there was a span of 16 bases. The CDR3 loop is CASSLEAGSYGETQYF. The CDR3 DNA reads as TGTGCCAGCAGCTTAGAGGCAGGCTCCTACGGGGAGACCCAGTACTTC.

The table lists this clone with a count of one. The V gene is TRBV10-3, the J gene TRBJ2-7, with a possible D match to TRBD2 (6 bases). The CDR3 consists of 15 residues. V lost 4 bases and J lost 9, with 22 bases in between. CDR1 ENHRY and CDR2 SYGVKD come from the germline V gene. CDR3 loop: CAISGQEGTYFGQYF. CDR3 DNA: TGTGCCATCAGTGGCCAGGAGGGGACGTACTTCGGGCAGTACTTC.

V and J are TRBV7-8 and TRBJ1-2, with a tentative D call TRBD1 (5 bases). The germline V gene encodes CDR1 SGHVS and CDR2 FQNEAQ. V was clipped by 5 bases and J by 2 bases, with 15 bases between them. The CDR3 sequence is 15 residues long. Written as DNA, the CDR3 is TGTGCCAGCAGCCCCAGGGCCGCAGCCAACTATGGCTACACCTTC. Its protein is CASSPRAAANYGYTF.

This chain connects TRBV28 to TRBJ1-2; D call uncertain. CDR3 length equals 13 residues. Trimming removed 6 bases from V and 4 bases from J, with 12 bases in between. CDR1 and CDR2 from the germline V gene are MDHEN and SYDVKM. Here the CDR3 DNA reads TGTGCCAGCAGCCTGGACGGAAGCTATGGCTACACCTTC. Its protein product is CASSLDGSYGYTF.

The chain is built from TRBV7-9 and TRBJ2-7; D is uncertain. Germline V gene data show CDR1 as SEHNR and CDR2 as FQNEAQ (reference sequence). The germline V and J ends were trimmed by 4 bases and 2 bases, with 15 bases remaining between them. The CDR3 loop spans 15 amino acids. The CDR3 here is CASSSPPGTPYEQYF. In nucleotides, the CDR3 is TGTGCCAGCAGCTCTCCGCCGGGCACACCCTACGAGCAGTACTTC.